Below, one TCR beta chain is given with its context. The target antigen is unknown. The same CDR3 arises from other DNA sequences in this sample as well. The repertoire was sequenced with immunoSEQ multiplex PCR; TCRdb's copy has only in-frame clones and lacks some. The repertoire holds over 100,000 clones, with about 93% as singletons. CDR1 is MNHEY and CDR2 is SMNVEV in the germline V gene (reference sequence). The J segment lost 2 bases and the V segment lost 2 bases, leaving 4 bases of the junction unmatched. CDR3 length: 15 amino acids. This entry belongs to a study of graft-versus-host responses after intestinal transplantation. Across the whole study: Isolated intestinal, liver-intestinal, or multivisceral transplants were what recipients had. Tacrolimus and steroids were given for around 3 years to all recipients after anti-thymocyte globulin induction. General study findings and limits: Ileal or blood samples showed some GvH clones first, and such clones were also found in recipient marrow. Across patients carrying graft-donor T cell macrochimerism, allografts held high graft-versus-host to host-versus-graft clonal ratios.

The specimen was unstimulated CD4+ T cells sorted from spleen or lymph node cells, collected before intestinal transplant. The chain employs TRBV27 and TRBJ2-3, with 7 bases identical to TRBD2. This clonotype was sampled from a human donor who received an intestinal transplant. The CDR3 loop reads CASSLKAGPTDTQYF. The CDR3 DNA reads TGTGCCAGCAGTTTAAAAGCGGGACCCACAGATACGCAGTATTTT.